These 5 T cell receptor beta chains came from one sample sequenced in a study of spatial heterogeneity in lung cancer. TCRdb reprocessed the 5' RACE reads via MiXCR and lists one record per CDR3 protein. Here the sample spans about 38,000 distinct CDR3 sequences, roughly 7.4% being singletons. Time point described: sample taken at primary tumor resection. This specimen was PBMCs, taken at surgery. The receptors stem from a male donor with early-stage non-small cell lung cancer.

To note about this clonotype: The junction does not match germline at one end; this may be a read error. V is TRBV5-1 and J is TRBJ2-1, with a possible D match to TRBD1 (6 bases). CDR1 is SGHRS and CDR2 is YFSETQ in the germline V gene. There are 15 residues in the CDR3. Here the CDR3 reads CASIPGAGGYSEQFF. Here the CDR3 DNA reads TGCGCCAGCATCCCAGGGGCGGGTGGTTACAGTGAGCAGTTCTTC.

This clonotype showed up many times. The V and J genes are TRBV10-3 and TRBJ2-7, with TRBD1 matching 11 bases. Looked up from germline, CDR1 is ENHRY and CDR2 is SYGVKD. CDR3 length: 14 amino acids. V dropped 8 bases and J dropped 6; count of bases not matched to a gene: 9. The CDR3 DNA reads as TGTGCCATCGGGGGCGGGACAGGGGGATCCGAGCAGTACTTC. The encoded protein is CAIGGGTGGSEQYF.

The sample holds many counts of this clonotype. The chain recombines TRBV12-3 or TRBV12-4 with TRBJ1-4; possibly TRBD1 for D (5 bases). The CDR3 contains 14 residues. V was pared by 6 bases and J by 8 bases, with 16 bases between. The DNA of the CDR3 is TGTGCCAGCAGCCTGGGGGGGGTTGGGGAAAAACTGTTTTTT. Its translation: CASSLGGVGEKLFF.

This clonotype was observed many times. The rearrangement links TRBV7-3 to TRBJ2-7; tentative D call: TRBD2 (5 bases). V lost 1 base to trimming and J lost 3 bases, with 7 bases between them. This CDR3 comprises 13 residues. CDR1 is SGHTA, CDR2 FQGTGA, per germline. CDR3 sequence reads: CASSLSSGYEQYV. The CDR3 DNA reads as TGTGCCAGCAGCTTAAGCAGCGGCTACGAGCAGTACGTC.

As DNA, the CDR3 is TGCAGTGCTAGAGAGTTTGCTGGAAACACCATATATTTT. Translated: CSAREFAGNTIYF. The genes are TRBV20-1 and TRBJ1-3; no clear D. Germline V CDR1 and CDR2: DFQATT, SNEGSKA (reference sequence). The V and J ends lost 0 bases and 2 bases respectively, with 5 bases between them. This CDR3 has 13 residues.